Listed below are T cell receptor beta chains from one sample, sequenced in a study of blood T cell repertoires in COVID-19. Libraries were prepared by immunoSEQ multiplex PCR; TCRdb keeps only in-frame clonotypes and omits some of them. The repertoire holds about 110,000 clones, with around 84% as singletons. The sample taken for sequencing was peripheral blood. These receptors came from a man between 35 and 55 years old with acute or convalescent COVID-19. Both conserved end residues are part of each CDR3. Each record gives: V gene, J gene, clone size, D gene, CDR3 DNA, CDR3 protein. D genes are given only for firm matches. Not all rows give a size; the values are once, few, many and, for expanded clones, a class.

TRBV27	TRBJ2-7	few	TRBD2	TGTGCCAGCAGTTTTCAACTAGCGGGAGACGAGCAGTACTTC	CASSFQLAGDEQYF
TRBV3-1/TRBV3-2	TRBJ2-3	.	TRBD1	TGTGCCAGCAGCCAAAGACAGGGGGCAGATACGCAGTATTTT	CASSQRQGADTQYF
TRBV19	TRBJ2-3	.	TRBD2	TGTGCCAGCTCTCCCTACGGTCTAGCGGGGGATTGGGAAGATACGCAGTATTTT	CASSPYGLAGDWEDTQYF
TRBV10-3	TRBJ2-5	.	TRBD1	TGTGCCATCAGTGCCCGTCAGGGGGAAGGGGAGACCCAGTACTTC	CAISARQGEGETQYF
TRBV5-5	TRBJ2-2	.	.	TGTGCCAGCAGTTTGGCGGGGTCGCCCGGGGAGCTGTTTTTT	CASSLAGSPGELFF
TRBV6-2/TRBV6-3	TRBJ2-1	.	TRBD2	TGTGCCAGCAGCCGAGAGGGACTAGCGGGAGGTAAGCAGTTCTTC	CASSREGLAGGKQFF
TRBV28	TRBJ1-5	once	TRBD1	TGTGCCAGCAGCCCCCCAGGGGGCTATCAGCCCCAGCATTTT	CASSPPGGYQPQHF
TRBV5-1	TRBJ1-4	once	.	TGCGCCAGCAGCTTGGCCGGGACACCGGTTGAAAAACTGTTTTTT	CASSLAGTPVEKLFF
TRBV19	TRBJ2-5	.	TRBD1	TGTGCCAGTAGTCGCGACAGGGGAGAGACCCAGTACTTC	CASSRDRGETQYF
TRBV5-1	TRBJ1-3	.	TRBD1	TGCGCCAGCAGCTCCGACAGGGTTTCGGGACCTGGAAACACCATATATTTT	CASSSDRVSGPGNTIYF
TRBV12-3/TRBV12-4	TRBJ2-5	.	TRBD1	TGTGCCAGCGGACAGGGAGGAGAGACCCAGTACTTC	CASGQGGETQYF
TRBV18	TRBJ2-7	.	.	TGTGCCAGCTCACCAAAATCCGGACTTTACGAGCAGTACTTC	CASSPKSGLYEQYF
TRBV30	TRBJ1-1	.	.	TGTGCCTGGAGTGTGATGGCCCGGGGAAGGACTGAAGCTTTCTTT	CAWSVMARGRTEAFF
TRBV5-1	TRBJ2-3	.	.	TGCGCCAGCAGCTTGGTAGAGAAGGGGCCGCAGTATTTT	CASSLVEKGPQYF
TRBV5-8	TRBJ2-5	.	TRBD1	TGTGCCAGCAGCGCCTGGGACAGAACTTCCTCCCAAGAGACCCAGTACTTC	CASSAWDRTSSQETQYF